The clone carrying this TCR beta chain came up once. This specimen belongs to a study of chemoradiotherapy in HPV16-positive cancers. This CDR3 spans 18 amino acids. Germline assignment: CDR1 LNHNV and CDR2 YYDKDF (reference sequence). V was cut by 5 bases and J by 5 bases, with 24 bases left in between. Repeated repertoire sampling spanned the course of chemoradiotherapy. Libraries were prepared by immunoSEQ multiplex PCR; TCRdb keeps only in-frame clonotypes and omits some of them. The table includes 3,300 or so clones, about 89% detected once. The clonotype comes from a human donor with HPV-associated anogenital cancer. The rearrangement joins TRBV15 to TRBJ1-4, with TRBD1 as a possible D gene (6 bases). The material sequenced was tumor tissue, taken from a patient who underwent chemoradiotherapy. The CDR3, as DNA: TGTGCCACCAGCGAGACTCGGGACACCCCTCGAGGGAATGAAAAACTGTTTTTT. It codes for CATSETRDTPRGNEKLFF.